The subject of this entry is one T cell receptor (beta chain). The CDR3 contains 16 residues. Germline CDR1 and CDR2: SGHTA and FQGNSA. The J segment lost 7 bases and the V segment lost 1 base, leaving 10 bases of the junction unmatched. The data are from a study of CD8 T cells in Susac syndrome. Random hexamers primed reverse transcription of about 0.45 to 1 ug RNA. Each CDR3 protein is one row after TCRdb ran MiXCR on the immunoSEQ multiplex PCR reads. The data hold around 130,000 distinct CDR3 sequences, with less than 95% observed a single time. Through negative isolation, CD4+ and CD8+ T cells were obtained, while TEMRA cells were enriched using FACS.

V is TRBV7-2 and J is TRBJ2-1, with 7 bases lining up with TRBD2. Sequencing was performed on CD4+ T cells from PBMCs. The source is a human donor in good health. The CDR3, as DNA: TGTGCCAGCAGCTTAGGTTGGGGAGGGAACTGGAATGAGCAGTTCTTC. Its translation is CASSLGWGGNWNEQFF.